This TCR beta chain was identified during a study of T cell responses to AZD1222 COVID-19 vaccine. V was clipped by 0 bases and J by 8 bases, with 17 bases between them. CDR1 and CDR2 from the germline V gene are SGHRS and YFSETQ. The CDR3 is made up of 15 amino acids. TCRdb's copy holds only in-frame clones and misses some; the assay was immunoSEQ multiplex PCR. The sample carries roughly 100,000 clones, approximately 88% recorded once. This chain uses TRBV5-1 with TRBJ1-2, with D unresolved. The origin of this receptor is an adult in good health. The sample consisted of peripheral blood, taken on day 0 of AZD1222 vaccination. The CDR3 coding sequence is TGCGCCAGCAGCTTGGAAGGGCAGGCAGTGGGCGGCTACACCTTC. This gives the protein CASSLEGQAVGGYTF.